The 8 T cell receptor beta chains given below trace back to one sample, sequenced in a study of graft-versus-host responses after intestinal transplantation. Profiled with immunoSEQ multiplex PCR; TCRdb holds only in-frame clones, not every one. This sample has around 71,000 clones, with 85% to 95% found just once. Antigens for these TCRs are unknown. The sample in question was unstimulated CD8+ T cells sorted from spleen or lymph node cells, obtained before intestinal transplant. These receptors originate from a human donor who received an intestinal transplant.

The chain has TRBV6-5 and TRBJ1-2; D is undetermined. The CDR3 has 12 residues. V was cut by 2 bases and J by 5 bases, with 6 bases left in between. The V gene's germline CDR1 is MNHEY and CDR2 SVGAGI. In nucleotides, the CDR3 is TGTGCCAGCAGTTACGGGGAGTATGGCTACACCTTC. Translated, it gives CASSYGEYGYTF.

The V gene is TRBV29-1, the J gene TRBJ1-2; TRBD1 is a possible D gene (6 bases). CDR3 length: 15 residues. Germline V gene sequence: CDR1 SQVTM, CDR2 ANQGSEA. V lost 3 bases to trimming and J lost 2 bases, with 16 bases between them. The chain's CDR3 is CSVEEEGGKNYGYTF. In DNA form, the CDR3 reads TGCAGCGTTGAGGAAGAGGGGGGTAAGAACTATGGCTACACCTTC.

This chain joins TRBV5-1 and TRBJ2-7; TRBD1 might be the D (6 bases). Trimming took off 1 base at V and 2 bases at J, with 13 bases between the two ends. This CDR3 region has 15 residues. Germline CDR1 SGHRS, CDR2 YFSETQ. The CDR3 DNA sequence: TGCGCCAGCAGCTTGTCCCCAGGGGAGCCCTACGAGCAGTACTTC. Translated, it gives CASSLSPGEPYEQYF.

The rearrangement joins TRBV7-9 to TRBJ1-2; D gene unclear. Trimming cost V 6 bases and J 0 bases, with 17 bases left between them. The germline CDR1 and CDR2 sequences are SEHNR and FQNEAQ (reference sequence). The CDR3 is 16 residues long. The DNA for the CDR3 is TGTGCCAGCAGTAGACAAGAACGACTAGCTAACTATGGCTACACCTTC. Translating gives CASSRQERLANYGYTF.

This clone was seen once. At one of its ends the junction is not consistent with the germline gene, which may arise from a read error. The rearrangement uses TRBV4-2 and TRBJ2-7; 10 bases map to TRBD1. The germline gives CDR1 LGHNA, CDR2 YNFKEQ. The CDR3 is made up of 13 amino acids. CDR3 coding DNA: TGTGCCAGCAGCCAAGATCGACGGGACAGGGGCGACTTC. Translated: CASSQDRRDRGDF.

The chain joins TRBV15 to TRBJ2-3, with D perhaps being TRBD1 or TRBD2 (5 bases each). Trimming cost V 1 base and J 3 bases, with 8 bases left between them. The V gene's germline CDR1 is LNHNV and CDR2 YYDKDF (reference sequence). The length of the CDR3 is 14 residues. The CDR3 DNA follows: TGTGCCACCAGCAGAGTGGGGGTAACAGATACGCAGTATTTT. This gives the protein CATSRVGVTDTQYF.

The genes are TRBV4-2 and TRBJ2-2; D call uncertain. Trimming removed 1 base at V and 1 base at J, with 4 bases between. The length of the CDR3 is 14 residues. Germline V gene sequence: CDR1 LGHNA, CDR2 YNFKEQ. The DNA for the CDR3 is TGTGCCAGCAGCCAAGGTCAGAACACCGGGGAGCTGTTTTTT. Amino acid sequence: CASSQGQNTGELFF.

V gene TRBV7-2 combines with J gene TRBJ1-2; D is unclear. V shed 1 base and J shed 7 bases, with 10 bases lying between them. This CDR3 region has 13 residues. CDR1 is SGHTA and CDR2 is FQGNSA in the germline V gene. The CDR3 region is CASSLVVWGGYTF. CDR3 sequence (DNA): TGTGCCAGCAGCTTAGTGGTCTGGGGTGGCTACACCTTC.